The 14 T cell receptor beta chains below all came from one sample that was sequenced in a study of blood T cell repertoires in COVID-19. Profiled with immunoSEQ multiplex PCR; TCRdb holds only in-frame clones, not every one. This sample has approximately 250,000 clones, with under 90% found just once. Sequenced: PBMCs or T cells enriched from blood (not recorded which). Source of these receptors: a man aged 25-45 years with acute COVID-19.

J is TRBJ2-6 and V is TRBV29-1, with TRBD1 matching over 10 bases. The ends lost 7 bases at V and 0 bases at J; junction bases unmatched: 6. Germline V gene sequence: CDR1 SQVTM, CDR2 ANQGSEA. The length of the CDR3 is 16 residues. The CDR3 DNA sequence: TGCAGCGCCTGGGACAGGGGAAGCTCTGGGGCCAACGTCCTGACTTTC. Amino acids: CSAWDRGSSGANVLTF.

The chain links TRBV18 to TRBJ2-3, with a tentative D call TRBD1 (5 bases). Trimming pared 3 bases from V and 4 bases from J, leaving 11 bases between. In germline, CDR1 is KGHSH, CDR2 LQKENI. The CDR3 consists of 14 residues. The CDR3: CASSPFQGPDTQYF. The DNA of the CDR3 is TGTGCCAGCTCACCTTTTCAGGGTCCAGATACGCAGTATTTT.

The V call is TRBV5-8, the J call TRBJ2-5; tentatively, D is TRBD1 (6 bases). This CDR3 is 15 amino acids long. Germline V CDR1 and CDR2: SGHTS, YDEGEE. The germline V and J ends were trimmed by 1 base and 5 bases, with 15 bases remaining between them. The CDR3: CASSLKPLGGETQYF. The CDR3 region has the DNA TGTGCCAGCAGCTTGAAACCGTTAGGGGGTGAGACCCAGTACTTC.

V and J are TRBV5-5 and TRBJ2-4; TRBD1 agrees at 9 bases. CDR1 and CDR2 from the germline V gene are SGHKS and YYEKEE (reference sequence). The junction had 7 bases not matched to a gene; V was cut back by 4 bases and J by 8 bases. The CDR3 consists of 14 residues. CDR3: CASSAPGQGDIQYF. The CDR3 nucleotides read TGTGCCAGCAGCGCACCGGGACAGGGTGACATTCAGTACTTC. The full variable domain, its missing parts supplied by reference TRBV5-5 and TRBJ2-4, is DAGVTQSPTHLIKTRGQQVTLRCSPISGHKSVSWYQQVLGQGPQFIFQYYEKEERGRGNFPDRFSARQFPNYSSELNVNALLLGDSALYLCASSAPGQGDIQYFGAGTRLSVL.

This clone was picked up many times. The chain is built from TRBV27 and TRBJ1-5; 10 nucleotides match TRBD1. With V trimmed by 4 bases and J by 4 bases, 1 base remained unmatched. The CDR3 length is 14 residues. Germline V lookup: CDR1 MNHEY, CDR2 SMNVEV (reference sequence). The CDR3 DNA is TGTGCCAGCAGTTGGACAGGGGGTAATCAGCCCCAGCATTTT. Its translation is CASSWTGGNQPQHF.

The chain recombines TRBV7-9 with TRBJ2-3; possible D gene TRBD2, 5 bases. V lost 8 bases, J lost 4 bases, and 10 bases lay in between. The germline V gene encodes CDR1 SEHNR and CDR2 FQNEAQ (reference sequence). This CDR3 comprises 12 residues. DNA for the CDR3: TGTGCCAGCGAGGGCGGGCCAGATACGCAGTATTTT. It yields the protein CASEGGPDTQYF.

This clone was recorded only once. This chain's CDR3 is CASSFKRLLTGELFF. The CDR3 coding sequence is TGTGCCAGCAGTTTCAAACGACTGTTAACCGGGGAGCTGTTTTTT. The chain recombines TRBV27 with TRBJ2-2, with D uncertain. This CDR3 comprises 15 residues. V lost 3 bases, J lost 5 bases, and 13 bases lay in between. The germline V gene encodes CDR1 MNHEY and CDR2 SMNVEV (reference sequence).

V and J are TRBV11-2 and TRBJ2-1, with a weak D call TRBD2 (5 bases). The CDR3 has 12 residues. The V and J ends lost 1 base and 10 bases respectively, with 8 bases between them. From germline, CDR1 is SGHAT and CDR2 FQNNGV. CDR3 in DNA: TGTGCCAGCAGCTTAGTTACGGGGGAGCAGTTCTTC. Encoded protein: CASSLVTGEQFF.

This clone was seen just once. The chain couples TRBV3-1 (or the pseudogene TRBV3-2) to TRBJ2-5; D might be TRBD2 (5 bases). V lost 3 bases and J lost 4, with 9 bases in between. Per germline, CDR1 LGHDT and CDR2 YNNKEL (reference sequence). The CDR3 is made up of 13 amino acids. The CDR3 sequence: CASSQVRGETQYF. The CDR3 coding sequence is TGTGCCAGCAGCCAGGTTCGGGGAGAGACCCAGTACTTC.

This clone was observed a single time. This chain joins TRBV19 and TRBJ1-4; tentatively, D is TRBD1 (5 bases). Between the trimmed V and J ends, which lost 5 bases and 5 bases, there was a span of 9 bases. This CDR3 contains 13 residues. Germline V gene lookup returns CDR1 LNHDA and CDR2 SQIVND (reference sequence). For the CDR3, the DNA is TGTGCCAGTAGTGGGGGGAAAAATGAAAAACTGTTTTTT. Translated, it gives CASSGGKNEKLFF.

J is TRBJ2-1 and V is TRBV6-5; 8 bases agree with TRBD2. Germline assignment: CDR1 MNHEY and CDR2 SVGAGI. V shed 5 bases, J shed 0 bases, and the junction held 3 bases outside the gene matches. This CDR3 has 15 amino acids. CDR3 region: CASSTSGSSYNEQFF. The CDR3 DNA sequence: TGTGCCAGCAGTACCAGCGGGAGCTCCTACAATGAGCAGTTCTTC.

The gene calls are TRBV12-5 and TRBJ2-1; 7 nucleotides agree with TRBD2. The CDR3 runs 14 residues. The V segment lost 2 bases and the J segment 8 bases; nucleotides outside the gene matches: 6. Germline CDR1 reads LGHNT; CDR2 reads FRNRAP. The CDR3 sequence is CASGLSRLADEQFF. CDR3 DNA sequence: TGTGCTAGTGGTTTGTCCAGACTAGCAGATGAGCAGTTCTTC.

This clone was counted a few times. The chain is built from TRBV11-2 and TRBJ1-1, with D hard to call. Germline V gene data show CDR1 as SGHAT and CDR2 as FQNNGV. This CDR3 is built from 13 residues. Deletions cut 1 base from V and 1 base from J, with 4 bases between. This CDR3 is CASSLAGNTEAFF. In nucleotides, the CDR3 is TGTGCCAGCAGCTTAGCAGGGAACACTGAAGCTTTCTTT. The full variable domain, completed using reference TRBV11-2 and TRBJ1-1, is EAGVAQSPRYKIIEKRQSVAFWCNPISGHATLYWYQQILGQGPKLLIQFQNNGVVDDSQLPKDRFSAERLKGVDSTLKIQPAKLEDSAVYLCASSLAGNTEAFFGQGTRLTVV.

The CDR3 coding sequence is TGTGCCAGCTCACAGGGGGCGGGCGAGTTTGGCAATCAGCCCCAGCATTTT. Amino acid sequence: CASSQGAGEFGNQPQHF. The rearrangement joins TRBV18 to TRBJ1-5; TRBD1 matches at 7 bases. CDR3 length: 17 residues. CDR1 is KGHSH and CDR2 is LQKENI in the germline V gene. J was trimmed by 2 bases and V by 4 bases; bases with no gene match: 11.